This entry features one TCR beta chain sequence. Its specificity is not known. This specimen comes from a study of monozygotic twins with inflammatory bowel disease. Study outcomes and limitations: The sharing of clonotypes with others was lower in IBD patients than in healthy twins, especially with disease activity.

CDR1 and CDR2 from the germline V gene are SNHLY and FYNNEI. CDR3 size: 13 residues. Researchers used template switching to add UMIs featuring a 6-nucleotide sample barcode. From the 5' RACE reads, TCRdb lists one entry per CDR3 protein and no DNA. This listing includes some 200,000 distinct CDR3 sequences. Sequencing was carried out using blood. J is TRBJ2-1 and V is TRBV2; TCRdb calls TRBD2, which cannot be checked without DNA. This TCR was recovered from a human donor with ulcerative colitis or Crohn's disease, or a healthy co-twin of an affected twin (not recorded which). CDR3 protein: CAGLGPRLNEQFF.